This T cell receptor beta chain was obtained from a study of T-cell memory formation after mild COVID-19. Study-level results: Among CD4+ contracting clones, most were CM and EM, and CD8+ ones EMRA. Among clones contracting day 15 to 85, CD4/CD8 was balanced, whereas later expanders leaned CD4+.

TCRdb reprocessed the 5' RACE reads with MiXCR, giving one entry per CDR3 protein. Of a few hundred thousand distinct CDR3 sequences in the sample, roughly 15% were seen once. The sample holds a few counts of this clonotype. Its antigen is still unknown. The sequence came from a man younger than 35 who had mild COVID-19 (a few samples of this study predate the infection). Cell type and time point are not known. The material sequenced was PBMCs or a T cell subset sorted from them (not recorded which).

DNA for the CDR3: TGCAGCGTTGGTGGGGACGGAGGAAACTATGGCTACACCTTC. Protein sequence: CSVGGDGGNYGYTF. The chain couples TRBV29-1 to TRBJ1-2, with D maybe TRBD1 (5 bases). Per the germline V gene, CDR1 is SQVTM and CDR2 is ANQGSEA. The CDR3 has 14 residues. The ends were cut back, 4 bases at V and 2 bases at J, with 14 bases in the middle.